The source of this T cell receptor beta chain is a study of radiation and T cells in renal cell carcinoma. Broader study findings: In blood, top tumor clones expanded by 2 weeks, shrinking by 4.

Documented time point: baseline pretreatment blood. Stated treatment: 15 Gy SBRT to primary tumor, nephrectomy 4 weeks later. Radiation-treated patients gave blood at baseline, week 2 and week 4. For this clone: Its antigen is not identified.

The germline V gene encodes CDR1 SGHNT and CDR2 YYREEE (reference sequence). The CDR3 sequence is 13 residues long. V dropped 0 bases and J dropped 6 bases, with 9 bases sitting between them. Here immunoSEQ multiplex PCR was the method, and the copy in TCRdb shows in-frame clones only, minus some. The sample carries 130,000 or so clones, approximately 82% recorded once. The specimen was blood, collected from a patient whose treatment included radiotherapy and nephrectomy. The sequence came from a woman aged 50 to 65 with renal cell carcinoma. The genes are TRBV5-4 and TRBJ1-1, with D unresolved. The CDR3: CASSLAGQPEAFF. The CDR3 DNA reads TGTGCCAGCAGCTTGGCCGGGCAGCCTGAAGCTTTCTTT. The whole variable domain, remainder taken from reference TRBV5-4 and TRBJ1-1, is ETGVTQSPTHLIKTRGQQVTLRCSSQSGHNTVSWYQQALGQGPQFIFQYYREEENGRGNFPPRFSGLQFPNYSSELNVNALELDDSALYLCASSLAGQPEAFFGQGTRLTVV.